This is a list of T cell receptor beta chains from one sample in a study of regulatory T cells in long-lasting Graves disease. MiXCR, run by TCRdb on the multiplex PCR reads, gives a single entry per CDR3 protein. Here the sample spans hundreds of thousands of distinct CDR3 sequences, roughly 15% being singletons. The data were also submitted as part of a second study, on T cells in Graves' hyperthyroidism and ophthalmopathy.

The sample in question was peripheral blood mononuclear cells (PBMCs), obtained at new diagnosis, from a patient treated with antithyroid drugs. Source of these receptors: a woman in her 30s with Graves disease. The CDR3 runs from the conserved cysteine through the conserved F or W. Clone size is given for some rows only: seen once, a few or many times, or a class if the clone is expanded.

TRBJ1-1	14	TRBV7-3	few	CASSFTGGSPEAFF
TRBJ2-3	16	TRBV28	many	CASSTSAASGADTQYF
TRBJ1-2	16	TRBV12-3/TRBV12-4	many	CASSAPPGQGALGYTF
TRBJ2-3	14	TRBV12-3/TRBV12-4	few	CASSQGWGTDTQYF
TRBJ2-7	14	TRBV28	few	CASSPIRLGYEQYF
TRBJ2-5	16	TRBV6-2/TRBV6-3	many	CASSARGPAFQETQYF
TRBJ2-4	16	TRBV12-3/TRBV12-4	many	CASSSVGLLAKNIQYF
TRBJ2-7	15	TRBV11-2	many	CASSLYGQPTYEQYF
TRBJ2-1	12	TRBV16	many	CASNRGPGEQFF
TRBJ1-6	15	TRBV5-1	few	CASSNGGGPYSPLHF
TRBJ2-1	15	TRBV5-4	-	CASSFSGQKNNEQFF
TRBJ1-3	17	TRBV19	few	CASSIPSATSSGNTIYF
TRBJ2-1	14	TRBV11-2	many	CASSFWEGNNEQFF